A selection of T cell receptor beta chains follows, all from one sample in a study of shared clonotypes between healthy human individuals. Sequencing used immunoSEQ multiplex PCR; TCRdb keeps in-frame clones, though not all of them. The table shows about 490,000 clones, with around three quarters occurring only once. Source material: PBMCs. The receptors shown here come from a woman aged 35 to 49 in good health. Some clones in this sample may be carry-over from other donors' samples. CDR3s include the opening cysteine and the closing phenylalanine or tryptophan.

TRBV30	TRBJ1-2	CAWGKGWDYTF
TRBV5-1	TRBJ2-5	CASSLALIQETQYF
TRBV30	TRBJ1-4	CAWSQGTSTEKLFF
TRBV9	TRBJ1-5	CASSPRIGPPNQPQHF
TRBV18	TRBJ1-4	CASSPSTGARGEKLFF
TRBV7-8	TRBJ2-7	CASSSREGAWNEQYF
TRBV2	TRBJ2-3	CASSPGTDADTQYF
TRBV28	TRBJ2-7	CASSRFYEQYF
TRBV9	TRBJ1-5	CASSASGQSNQPQHF
TRBV15	TRBJ2-7	CATSASGSGYEQYF
TRBV5-1	TRBJ2-3	CASSLEGRELDTQYF
TRBV7-9	TRBJ1-4	CASSLEAANEKLFF
TRBV28	TRBJ1-2	CASSLSGNYGYTF
TRBV7-9	TRBJ2-1	CASSTTGGYNEQFF
TRBV2	.	CATRQGPSYEQYF
TRBV7-9	TRBJ2-1	CASSLRGGGSYNEQFF
TRBV5-1	TRBJ2-2	CASSNTGTAGTGELFF
TRBV7-9	TRBJ2-2	CASSELAGGHTGELFF
TRBV7-2	TRBJ2-7	CASSLGAGGQYEQYF
TRBV11-3	TRBJ2-3	CASSFRQGTQYF
TRBV7-3	TRBJ2-5	CASSLTSGTQETQYF
TRBV7-9	TRBJ2-3	CASSLGARRTDTQYF
TRBV5-1	TRBJ2-5	CASSLEIAETQYF
TRBV10-3	TRBJ1-5	CAISGTGENQPQHF
TRBV28	TRBJ1-3	CASQTGVGNTIYF
TRBV9	TRBJ2-1	CASSVGGLGLAGGEQFF
TRBV27	TRBJ2-3	CASSLFFRSTDTQYF
TRBV10-3	TRBJ2-1	CAIESDHANEQFF
TRBV19	TRBJ1-2	CASSIGTGNYGYTF
TRBV27	TRBJ2-7	CASSPTSGGYEQYF
TRBV11-3	TRBJ2-3	CASSLGSTDTQYF
TRBV11-2	TRBJ2-1	CASRSGLAGGDEQFF
TRBV21-1	TRBJ1-4	CASSPKGPTTNEKLFF
TRBV7-2	TRBJ2-3	CASSSRVSDTQYF
TRBV20-1	TRBJ1-4	CSARVNEKLFF
TRBV27	TRBJ2-3	CASSPGTGSDTQYF
TRBV30	TRBJ2-7	CAWSRGTRGYEQYF
TRBV5-4	TRBJ1-3	CASTTGLSGNTIYF
TRBV6-6	TRBJ1-2	CASSPRTAIYGYTF
TRBV30	TRBJ1-5	CAWSVGVYTGTGTSGPQHF
TRBV30	TRBJ1-4	CAWSIRGGSSNEKLFF
TRBV5-1	TRBJ2-3	CASSPPSGRYTDTQYF